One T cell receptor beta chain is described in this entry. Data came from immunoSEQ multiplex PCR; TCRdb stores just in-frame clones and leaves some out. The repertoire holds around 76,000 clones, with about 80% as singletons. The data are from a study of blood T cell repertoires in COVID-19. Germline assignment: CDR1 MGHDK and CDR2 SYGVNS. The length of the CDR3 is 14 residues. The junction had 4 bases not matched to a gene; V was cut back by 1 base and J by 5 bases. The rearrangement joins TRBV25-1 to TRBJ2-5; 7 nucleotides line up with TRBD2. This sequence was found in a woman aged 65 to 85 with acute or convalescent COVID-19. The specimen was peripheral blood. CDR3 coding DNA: TGTGCCAGCAGTGAATGGGGGGGTAGGGAGACCCAGTACTTC. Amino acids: CASSEWGGRETQYF.